The clone carrying this T cell receptor beta chain was counted once. The antigen remains unidentified. This specimen belongs to a study of immune evolution from preneoplasia to lung adenocarcinoma. General study points: Later-stage lesions appeared to have more T cells, more diversity, less clonality.

Patient tissue came from resections in Japan or China, 2014–2017. Each case's diagnosis was confirmed by two pathologists on H&E. CDR3 size: 16 residues. Trimming stripped 0 bases from V and 0 bases from J, with 11 bases between. Germline loops: CDR1 SGHVS, CDR2 FQNEAQ. The repertoire was sequenced with immunoSEQ multiplex PCR; TCRdb's copy has only in-frame clones and lacks some. The data contain thousands of clones, approximately 85% of them singletons. The receptor was isolated from a person aged 65-85 years with lung adenocarcinoma. The sequencing sample was made of FFPE minimally invasive lung adenocarcinoma tissue. The chain has TRBV7-8 and TRBJ1-1; D gene uncertain. The CDR3 DNA reads TGTGCCAGCAGCTTAGCGCGAGGGCTCTTGAACACTGAAGCTTTCTTT. This sequence encodes CASSLARGLLNTEAFF.